Shown below are 16 T cell receptor beta chains from a single sample sequenced in a study of T cell repertoires in cytomegalovirus infection. Their antigens remain unidentified. TCRdb redid the calling of the reads with MiXCR, one entry per CDR3 protein. The sample lists about a million distinct CDR3 sequences; around 30% were seen once. Here the sequenced sample was cultured CD8+ T cells from PBMCs, taken from culture after CMV antigen stimulation. The origin of the receptors is a human donor in good health (CMV status not recorded). Some clones in this sample may be carry-over from other donors' samples.

The chain recombines TRBV6-2 or TRBV6-3 with TRBJ2-7; possible D gene TRBD2, 5 bases. Trimming cost V 2 bases and J 3 bases, with 8 bases left between them. The V gene's germline CDR1 is MNHEY and CDR2 SVGEGT. The CDR3 covers 13 residues. The CDR3 bases are TGTGCCAGCAGTTACCAGGACTTCTACGAGCAGTACTTC. It translates to CASSYQDFYEQYF.

The rearrangement links TRBV7-9 to TRBJ2-3; D is undetermined. CDR3 length: 16 residues. Germline V gives CDR1 SEHNR, CDR2 FQNEAQ (reference sequence). Trimming left V 8 bases short and J 0 bases short, with 18 bases between. The CDR3 coding sequence is TGTGCCAGCTCCGGGCTGGGCCCGACTAGCACAGATACGCAGTATTTT. Amino acid sequence: CASSGLGPTSTDTQYF.

This sequence joins TRBV27 and TRBJ1-1; 9 bases align to TRBD1. The ends lost 5 bases at V and 5 bases at J; junction bases unmatched: 3. This CDR3 contains 13 residues. Germline V gene data show CDR1 as MNHEY and CDR2 as SMNVEV (reference sequence). In nucleotides, the CDR3 is TGTGCCAGCAGTGGGACAGGGTTGACTGAAGCTTTCTTT. It specifies CASSGTGLTEAFF.

The chain links TRBV7-6 to TRBJ2-7, with D perhaps matching TRBD2 (6 bases). V lost 5 bases and J 6 bases, leaving 20 bases between the germline ends. This CDR3 region has 15 residues. Germline V gene data show CDR1 as SGHVS and CDR2 as FNYEAQ. CDR3 DNA sequence: TGTGCCAGCAGCCCTACCGGGGGAGTTACCGGCGAGCAGTACTTC. The encoded protein is CASSPTGGVTGEQYF.

Comment on this clonotype: Possible read error: a much larger clone is one base away. CDR3 protein: CANSLPTIQISGYEQYF. In nucleotides, the CDR3 is TGTGCCAACAGCTTACCGACAATTCAAATAAGTGGGTACGAGCAGTACTTC. The rearrangement joins TRBV7-2 to TRBJ2-7, with no clear D. The germline gives CDR1 SGHTA, CDR2 FQGNSA. CDR3 length: 17 amino acids.

The chain carries TRBV19 and TRBJ2-1, with D perhaps TRBD1 (6 bases). Germline-derived CDR1 and CDR2 are LNHDA and SQIVND (reference sequence). The V and J ends lost 5 bases and 4 bases respectively, with 18 bases between them. The CDR3 is 16 amino acids. The CDR3 coding sequence is TGTGCCAGTAGTCCCGGATACAGGGTGCGGTACAATGAGCAGTTCTTC. It encodes CASSPGYRVRYNEQFF.

The CDR3 is CASSFPVTGGASPDYNEQFF. CDR3 bases: TGTGCCAGCAGTTTCCCAGTTACAGGGGGCGCGTCCCCTGACTACAATGAGCAGTTCTTC. The chain has TRBV7-9 and TRBJ2-1; TRBD1 aligns across 9 bases. The length of the CDR3 is 20 residues. CDR1 SEHNR and CDR2 FQNEAQ come from the germline V gene (reference sequence). V dropped 6 bases and J dropped 3; count of bases not matched to a gene: 21.

As for this clonotype: Mismatch with germline at one junction end may stem from a read error. The CDR3 reads CASGPSTDTRYF. The CDR3 DNA reads as TGTGCCAGCGGGCCTAGCACAGATACGCGGTATTTT. This sequence joins TRBV27 and TRBJ2-3, with a weak D call TRBD2 (5 bases). This CDR3 has 12 residues. CDR1 and CDR2 from the germline V gene are MNHEY and SMNVEV (reference sequence).

The chain couples TRBV6-6 to TRBJ2-2; tentatively, D is TRBD1 or TRBD2 (5 bases each). Germline assignment: CDR1 MNHNY and CDR2 SVGAGI (reference sequence). There are 17 residues in the CDR3. V lost 0 bases, J lost 4 bases, and 15 bases lay in between. CDR3: CASSYSGVGVVTGELFF. The CDR3 nucleotides read TGTGCCAGCAGTTACTCAGGGGTCGGGGTTGTCACCGGGGAGCTGTTTTTT.

This clonotype was found a few times. The V and J genes are TRBV12-3 or TRBV12-4 and TRBJ1-2; 7 bases match TRBD1. V shed 3 bases, J shed 6 bases, and the junction held 13 bases outside the gene matches. The CDR3 is 16 amino acids. The CDR3, as DNA: TGTGCCAGCAGTTTGCGGGACAGACTCATACTCGATGGCTACACCTTC. Translation gives CASSLRDRLILDGYTF.

The V gene is TRBV27, the J gene TRBJ2-3; TRBD2 aligns across 12 bases. V was pared by 6 bases and J by 2 bases, with 12 bases of the junction left unmatched. The CDR3 sequence is 18 residues long. Germline V gene data show CDR1 as MNHEY and CDR2 as SMNVEV (reference sequence). CDR3 loop: CASSQTSGGLLDTDTQYF. As DNA, the CDR3 is TGTGCCAGCAGCCAGACTAGCGGGGGACTTCTGGACACAGATACGCAGTATTTT.

This clonotype appeared many times. This chain uses TRBV7-9 with TRBJ1-1, with a possible D match to TRBD1 (6 bases). This CDR3 is 16 amino acids long. CDR1 SEHNR and CDR2 FQNEAQ come from the germline V gene (reference sequence). V dropped 5 bases and J dropped 5 bases, with 21 bases sitting between them. The CDR3 region is CASSHRATGNGTEAFF. The CDR3 DNA follows: TGTGCCAGCAGCCACCGTGCGACAGGAAATGGGACTGAAGCTTTCTTT.

CDR3 amino acids: CASSSGVNDEQFF. CDR3 coding DNA: TGTGCCAGCAGCAGCGGGGTCAACGATGAGCAGTTCTTC. This chain joins TRBV12-3 or TRBV12-4 and TRBJ2-1; 7 nucleotides line up with TRBD2. Trimming took 6 bases from V and 8 from J; bases not matched to a gene: 7. This CDR3 is built from 13 residues.

This clonotype was picked up a small number of times. The chain combines TRBV7-9 with TRBJ2-5; D is perhaps TRBD2 (6 bases). This CDR3 region has 19 residues. Germline-derived CDR1 and CDR2 are SEHNR and FQNEAQ (reference sequence). V lost 5 bases and J lost 0, with 25 bases in between. For the CDR3, the DNA is TGTGCCAGCAGCCGAAGAAGGAGTAGCGGCAAAAAGAACCAAGAGACCCAGTACTTC. Amino acids: CASSRRRSSGKKNQETQYF.

The genes are TRBV7-4 and TRBJ2-7; 7 bases line up with TRBD2. The germline CDR1 and CDR2 sequences are SGHVT and SQSDAQ. V trimming: 5 bases; J trimming: 3 bases; junction bases outside the gene matches: 10. The CDR3 is 15 residues long. The CDR3 DNA sequence: TGTGCCAGCAGCGCCGCCGCGGGGGTGAACTACGAGCAGTACTTC. Translating it yields CASSAAAGVNYEQYF. The full variable domain, in which reference TRBV7-4 and TRBJ2-7 provide the parts outside the CDR3, is GAGVSQSPRYKVAKRGRDVALRCDSISGHVTLYWYRQTLGQGSEVLTYSQSDAQRDKSGRPSGRFSAERPERSVSTLKIQRTEQGDSAVYLCASSAAAGVNYEQYFGPGTRLTVT.

Only a few counts were recorded for this clonotype. The V call is TRBV6-6, the J call TRBJ2-3; the match to TRBD2 covers 11 bases. Germline V gives CDR1 MNHNY, CDR2 SVGAGI (reference sequence). V lost 0 bases to trimming and J lost 5 bases; unmatched junction nucleotides: 7. This CDR3 has 17 amino acids. The CDR3 is CASSYSDSGGALDTQYF. CDR3 sequence (DNA): TGTGCCAGCAGTTACTCGGATAGCGGGGGGGCCTTAGATACGCAGTATTTT.